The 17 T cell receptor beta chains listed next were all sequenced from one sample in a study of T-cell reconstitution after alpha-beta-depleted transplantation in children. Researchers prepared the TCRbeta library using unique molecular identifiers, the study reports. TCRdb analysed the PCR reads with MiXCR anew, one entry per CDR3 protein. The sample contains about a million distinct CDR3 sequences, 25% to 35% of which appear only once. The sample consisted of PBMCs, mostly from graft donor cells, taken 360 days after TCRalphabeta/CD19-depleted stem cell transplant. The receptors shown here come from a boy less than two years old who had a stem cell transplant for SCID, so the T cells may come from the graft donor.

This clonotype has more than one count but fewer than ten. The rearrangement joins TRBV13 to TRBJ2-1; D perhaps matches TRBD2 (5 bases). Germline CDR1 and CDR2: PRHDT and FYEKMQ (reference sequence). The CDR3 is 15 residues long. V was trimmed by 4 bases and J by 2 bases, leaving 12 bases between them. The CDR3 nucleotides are TGTGCCAGCAGCTCTAACGGGGTGACCTACAATGAGCAGTTCTTC. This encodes CASSSNGVTYNEQFF. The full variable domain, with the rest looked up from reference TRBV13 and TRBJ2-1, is AAGVIQSPRHLIKEKRETATLKCYPIPRHDTVYWYQQGPGQDPQFLISFYEKMQSDKGSIPDRFSAQQFSDYHSELNMSSLELGDSALYFCASSSNGVTYNEQFFGPGTRLTVL.

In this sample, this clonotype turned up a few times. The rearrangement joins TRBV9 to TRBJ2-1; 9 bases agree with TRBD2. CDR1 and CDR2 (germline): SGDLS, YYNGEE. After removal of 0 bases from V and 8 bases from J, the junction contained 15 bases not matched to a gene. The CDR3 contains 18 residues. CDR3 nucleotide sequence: TGTGCCAGCAGCGTAGACGGCGTGATGGGACTAGCAGGTCATGAGCAGTTCTTC. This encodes CASSVDGVMGLAGHEQFF.

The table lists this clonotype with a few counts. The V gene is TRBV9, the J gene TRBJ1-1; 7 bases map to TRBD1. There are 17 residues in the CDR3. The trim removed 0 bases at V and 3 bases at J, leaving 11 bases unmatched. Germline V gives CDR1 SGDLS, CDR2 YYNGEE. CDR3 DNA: TGTGCCAGCAGCGTAGGGGTCGAGGGGGCGAGGTACACTGAAGCTTTCTTT. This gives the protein CASSVGVEGARYTEAFF.

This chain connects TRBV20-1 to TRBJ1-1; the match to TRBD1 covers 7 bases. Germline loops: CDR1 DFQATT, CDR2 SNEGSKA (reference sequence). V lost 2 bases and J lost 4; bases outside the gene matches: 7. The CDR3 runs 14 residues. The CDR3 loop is CSARPDRVSTEAFF. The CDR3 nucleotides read TGCAGTGCTAGACCCGACAGGGTGAGCACTGAAGCTTTCTTT.

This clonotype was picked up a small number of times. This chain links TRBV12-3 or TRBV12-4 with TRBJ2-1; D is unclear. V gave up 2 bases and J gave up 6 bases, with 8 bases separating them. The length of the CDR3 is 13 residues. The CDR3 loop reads CASSLPEANEQFF. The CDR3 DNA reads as TGTGCCAGCAGTTTACCAGAGGCCAATGAGCAGTTCTTC.

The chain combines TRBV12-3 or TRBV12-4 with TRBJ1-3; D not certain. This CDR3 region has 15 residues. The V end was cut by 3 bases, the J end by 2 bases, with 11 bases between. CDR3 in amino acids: CASSFGRNPGNTIYF. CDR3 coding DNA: TGTGCCAGCAGTTTTGGAAGGAACCCTGGAAACACCATATATTTT.

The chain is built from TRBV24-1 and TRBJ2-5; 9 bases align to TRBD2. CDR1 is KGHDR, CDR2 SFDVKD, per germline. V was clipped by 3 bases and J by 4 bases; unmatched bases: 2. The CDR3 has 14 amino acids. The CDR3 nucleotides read TGTGCCACCAGTGATACGGGACTAGCAGAGACCCAGTACTTC. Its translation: CATSDTGLAETQYF.

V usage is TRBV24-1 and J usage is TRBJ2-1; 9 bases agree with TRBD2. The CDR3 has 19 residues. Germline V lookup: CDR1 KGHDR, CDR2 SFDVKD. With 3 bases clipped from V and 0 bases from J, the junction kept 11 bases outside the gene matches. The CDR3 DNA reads TGTGCCACCAGTGATCGGGTAGCGGGGGCCTCAATCTCCTACAATGAGCAGTTCTTC. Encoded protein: CATSDRVAGASISYNEQFF.

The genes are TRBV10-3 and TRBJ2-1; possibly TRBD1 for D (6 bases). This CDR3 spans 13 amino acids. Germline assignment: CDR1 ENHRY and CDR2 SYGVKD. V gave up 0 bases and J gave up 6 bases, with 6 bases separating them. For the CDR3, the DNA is TGTGCCATCAGTGAGTCAGGGGGCAATGAGCAGTTCTTC. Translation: CAISESGGNEQFF.

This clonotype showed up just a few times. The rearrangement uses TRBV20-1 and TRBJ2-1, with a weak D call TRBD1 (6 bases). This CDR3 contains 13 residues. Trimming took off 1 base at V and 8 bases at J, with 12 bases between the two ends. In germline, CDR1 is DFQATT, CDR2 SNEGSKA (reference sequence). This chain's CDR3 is CSARATGWDEQFF. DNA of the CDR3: TGCAGTGCTAGAGCTACAGGGTGGGATGAGCAGTTCTTC.

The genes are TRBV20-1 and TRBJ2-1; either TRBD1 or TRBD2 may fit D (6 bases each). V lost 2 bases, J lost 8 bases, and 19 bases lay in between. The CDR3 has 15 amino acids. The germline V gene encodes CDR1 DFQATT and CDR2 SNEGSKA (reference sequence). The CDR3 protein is CSARSQGRFYDEQFF. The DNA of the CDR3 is TGCAGTGCTAGATCTCAGGGGAGGTTTTACGATGAGCAGTTCTTC.

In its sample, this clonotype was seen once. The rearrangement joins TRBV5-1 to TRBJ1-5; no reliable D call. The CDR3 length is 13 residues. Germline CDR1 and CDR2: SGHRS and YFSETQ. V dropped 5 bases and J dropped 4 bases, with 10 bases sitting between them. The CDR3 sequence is CASRLNMNQPQHF. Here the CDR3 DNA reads TGCGCCAGCAGATTAAACATGAATCAGCCCCAGCATTTT.

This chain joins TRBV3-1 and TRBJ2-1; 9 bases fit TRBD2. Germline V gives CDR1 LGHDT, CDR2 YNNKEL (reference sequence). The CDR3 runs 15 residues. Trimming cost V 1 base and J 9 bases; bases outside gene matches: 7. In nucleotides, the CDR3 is TGTGCCAGCAGCCAAGGCCGGCTAGCGGGGAGTGAGCAGTTCTTC. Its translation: CASSQGRLAGSEQFF.

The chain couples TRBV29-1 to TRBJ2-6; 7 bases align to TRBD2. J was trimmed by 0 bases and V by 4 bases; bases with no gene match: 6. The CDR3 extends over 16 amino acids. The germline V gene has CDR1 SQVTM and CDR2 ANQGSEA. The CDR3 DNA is TGCAGCGTTGTGGGGGGGGAGGCCTCTGGGGCCAACGTCCTGACTTTC. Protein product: CSVVGGEASGANVLTF. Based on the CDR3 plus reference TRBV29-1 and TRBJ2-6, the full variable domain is SAVISQKPSRDICQRGTSLTIQCQVDSQVTMMFWYRQQPGQSLTLIATANQGSEATYESGFVIDKFPISRPNLTFSTLTVSNMSPEDSSIYLCSVVGGEASGANVLTFGAGSRLTVL.

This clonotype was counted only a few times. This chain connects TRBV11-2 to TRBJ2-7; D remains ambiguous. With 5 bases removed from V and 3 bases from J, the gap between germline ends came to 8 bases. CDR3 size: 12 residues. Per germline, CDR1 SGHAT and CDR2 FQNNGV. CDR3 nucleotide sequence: TGTGCCAGCAGCCGGTCGAACTACGAGCAGTACTTC. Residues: CASSRSNYEQYF.

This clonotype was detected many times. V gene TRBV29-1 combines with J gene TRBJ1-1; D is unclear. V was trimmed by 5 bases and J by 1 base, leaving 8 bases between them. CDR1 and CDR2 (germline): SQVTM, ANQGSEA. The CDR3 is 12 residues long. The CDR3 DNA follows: TGCAGCGTTCATGAGGGGAACACTGAAGCTTTCTTT. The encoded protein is CSVHEGNTEAFF.

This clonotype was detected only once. The CDR3 loop is CSVATLSGNTIYF. CDR3 nucleotides: TGCAGCGTGGCGACACTCTCCGGAAACACCATATATTTT. V and J are TRBV29-1 and TRBJ1-3; D ambiguous. The CDR3 covers 13 residues. Germline assignment: CDR1 SQVTM and CDR2 ANQGSEA. Between the trimmed V and J ends, which lost 6 bases and 4 bases, there was a span of 13 bases.